This TCR beta chain is from a study of cytomegalovirus exposure and HLA in healthy donors. As for this clone: The antigen remains unidentified.

The PCR employed 60 Vbeta primers together with 13 Jbeta primers. The data were produced by immunoSEQ multiplex PCR, yet TCRdb's version contains in-frame clones alone and is incomplete. The repertoire has roughly 100,000 clones, roughly 71% of them found once; the top ten carry roughly a tenth. General study findings and limits: More than 15,000 TCR beta sequences were associated with HLA alleles at 0.05 false discovery rate in a later analysis. Three chains linked to CMV were shown in vitro to be specific for CMV antigens.

The sample comprised PBMCs. This clonotype was obtained from a man aged 40-50 years in good health and CMV-seropositive.

CDR3 DNA: TGCAGCGTTGAAGATCCCCTAGCGGGGTCCTACGAGCAGTACTTC. Its translation: CSVEDPLAGSYEQYF. This chain connects TRBV29-1 to TRBJ2-5; 9 bases line up with TRBD2. The end of the DNA aligns better with TRBJ2-7, so the J call may be wrong. The CDR3 extends over 15 amino acids. Germline assignment: CDR1 SQVTM and CDR2 ANQGSEA.